This is a list of T cell receptor beta chains from one sample in a study of CD8 T cell repertoires and HIV-1 epitope variants. The assay was immunoSEQ multiplex PCR, and TCRdb's table has in-frame clones only and misses some. The sample contains more than 2,500 clones, roughly 69% of which appear only once. The antigens of these receptors remain unknown. Sequences were obtained from cultured CD8+ T cells derived from PBMCs. The receptors stem from a male donor with HIV. Both conserved end residues are part of each CDR3. Fields, in order: V gene, D gene, CDR3 length, clone size, J gene, CDR3 DNA, CDR3 protein. A D gene is named only where the DNA matches it firmly. Some rows have no size entry. The others give once, few or many, or a class for an expanded clone.

v_call: TRBV28
d_call: -
cdr3_length: 12
clone_size: -
j_call: TRBJ1-1
cdr3_nt: TGTGCCAGCAGTTTACCGAACACTGAAGCTTTCTTT
cdr3_aa: CASSLPNTEAFF

v_call: TRBV28
d_call: TRBD2
cdr3_length: 16
clone_size: -
j_call: TRBJ2-7
cdr3_nt: TGTGCCAGCAGTTTAAGCGGGGGCCCTTTATTCAACGAGCAGTACTTC
cdr3_aa: CASSLSGGPLFNEQYF

v_call: TRBV2
d_call: -
cdr3_length: 14
clone_size: -
j_call: TRBJ1-5
cdr3_nt: TGTGCCAGCAGTGCCCCTGGGGGCAATCAGCCCCAGCATTTT
cdr3_aa: CASSAPGGNQPQHF

v_call: TRBV5-1
d_call: TRBD1
cdr3_length: 14
clone_size: few
j_call: TRBJ1-1
cdr3_nt: TGCGCCAGCAGCTTGACAGGGGGCGACACTGAAGCTTTCTTT
cdr3_aa: CASSLTGGDTEAFF

v_call: TRBV28
d_call: -
cdr3_length: 15
clone_size: -
j_call: TRBJ2-3
cdr3_nt: TGTGCCAGCAGACGCGGGACTTACTACACAGATACGCAGTATTTT
cdr3_aa: CASRRGTYYTDTQYF

v_call: TRBV6-5
d_call: TRBD2
cdr3_length: 15
clone_size: -
j_call: TRBJ2-2
cdr3_nt: TGTGCCAGCAGGTTGGGGGGGACGGCCACCGGGGAGCTGTTTTTT
cdr3_aa: CASRLGGTATGELFF

v_call: TRBV7-2
d_call: -
cdr3_length: 12
clone_size: -
j_call: TRBJ2-7
cdr3_nt: TGTGCCAGCACCCAAAGCTCCTACGAGCAGTACTTC
cdr3_aa: CASTQSSYEQYF

v_call: TRBV13
d_call: TRBD1
cdr3_length: 15
clone_size: -
j_call: TRBJ2-1
cdr3_nt: TGTGCCAGCAGCTCGCAGGGGGAAGGCTACAATGAGCAGTTCTTC
cdr3_aa: CASSSQGEGYNEQFF

v_call: TRBV19
d_call: -
cdr3_length: 14
clone_size: -
j_call: TRBJ2-7
cdr3_nt: TGTGCCAGTAGTATCTCGTCGGGGGCTTACGAGCAGTACTTC
cdr3_aa: CASSISSGAYEQYF

v_call: TRBV28
d_call: TRBD1
cdr3_length: 12
clone_size: large
j_call: TRBJ2-1
cdr3_nt: TGTGCCAGCAGTCCAGGGGGAAGTGAGCAGTTCTTC
cdr3_aa: CASSPGGSEQFF

v_call: TRBV6-1
d_call: -
cdr3_length: 14
clone_size: once
j_call: TRBJ2-7
cdr3_nt: TGTGCCAGCAGTGATCAGGGAAGCTCCTACGAGCAGTACTTC
cdr3_aa: CASSDQGSSYEQYF

v_call: TRBV6-5
d_call: TRBD2
cdr3_length: 16
clone_size: few
j_call: TRBJ2-1
cdr3_nt: TGTGCCAGCAGTTACTCGGGACTAGCGGGGGGGAATGAGCAGTTCTTC
cdr3_aa: CASSYSGLAGGNEQFF

v_call: TRBV19
d_call: TRBD1
cdr3_length: 16
clone_size: once
j_call: TRBJ1-2
cdr3_nt: TGTGCCAGTAGTATGTCGGCAGGGGGCGCGGGCTATGGCTACACCTTC
cdr3_aa: CASSMSAGGAGYGYTF

v_call: TRBV13
d_call: -
cdr3_length: 14
clone_size: -
j_call: TRBJ2-7
cdr3_nt: TGTGCCAGCAGCTTAGGGGGGGATACTTACGAGCAGTACTTC
cdr3_aa: CASSLGGDTYEQYF

v_call: TRBV6-1
d_call: TRBD2
cdr3_length: 14
clone_size: -
j_call: TRBJ2-3
cdr3_nt: TGTGCCAGCAGCGCTAGCGGGGGGACAGATACGCAGTATTTT
cdr3_aa: CASSASGGTDTQYF

v_call: TRBV4-1
d_call: -
cdr3_length: 15
clone_size: -
j_call: TRBJ2-3
cdr3_nt: TGCGCCAGCAGCCAAGAGGGTCAGCGCACAGATACGCAGTATTTT
cdr3_aa: CASSQEGQRTDTQYF

v_call: TRBV4-2
d_call: -
cdr3_length: 17
clone_size: -
j_call: TRBJ1-4
cdr3_nt: TGTGCCAGCAGCCAAGAGCCTAACATTGCAACTAATGAAAAACTGTTTTTT
cdr3_aa: CASSQEPNIATNEKLFF

v_call: TRBV2
d_call: -
cdr3_length: 14
clone_size: few
j_call: TRBJ2-2
cdr3_nt: TGTGCCAGCAGCACCGGGACTGGCTCCTGGGAGCTGTTTTTT
cdr3_aa: CASSTGTGSWELFF

v_call: TRBV27
d_call: -
cdr3_length: 12
clone_size: -
j_call: TRBJ2-7
cdr3_nt: TGTGCCAGCAGCCAGGGGCCCTACGAGCAGTACTTC
cdr3_aa: CASSQGPYEQYF

v_call: TRBV7-9
d_call: -
cdr3_length: 13
clone_size: -
j_call: TRBJ2-3
cdr3_nt: TGTGCCAGCAGCTTAGACGGGTCAGATACGCAGTATTTT
cdr3_aa: CASSLDGSDTQYF

v_call: TRBV28
d_call: TRBD1
cdr3_length: 14
clone_size: -
j_call: TRBJ1-5
cdr3_nt: TGTGCCAGCAGTCTCGGGACAGGGAATCAGCCCCAGCATTTT
cdr3_aa: CASSLGTGNQPQHF

v_call: TRBV13
d_call: TRBD2
cdr3_length: 21
clone_size: -
j_call: TRBJ2-3
cdr3_nt: TGTGCCAGCAGCTTAGGACCACTAGGGACTAGCGGGGAATCTAGCACAGATACGCAGTATTTT
cdr3_aa: CASSLGPLGTSGESSTDTQYF

v_call: TRBV7-2
d_call: -
cdr3_length: 14
clone_size: -
j_call: TRBJ1-2
cdr3_nt: TGTGCCAGCAGCTTATTGACAGCGACCTATGGCTACACCTTC
cdr3_aa: CASSLLTATYGYTF

v_call: TRBV13
d_call: TRBD1
cdr3_length: 15
clone_size: -
j_call: TRBJ1-3
cdr3_nt: TGTGCCAGCAGCCCTGACAGGGACGGGCGAAACACCATATATTTT
cdr3_aa: CASSPDRDGRNTIYF

v_call: TRBV5-1
d_call: TRBD2
cdr3_length: 15
clone_size: -
j_call: TRBJ2-1
cdr3_nt: TGCGCCAGCAGCTTTACTAGCGGGGGGTACAATGAGCAGTTCTTC
cdr3_aa: CASSFTSGGYNEQFF

v_call: TRBV19
d_call: -
cdr3_length: 14
clone_size: -
j_call: TRBJ1-1
cdr3_nt: TGTGCGAGTCATTTCGGGAGTGGCAGGGGTGAAGCTTTCTTT
cdr3_aa: CASHFGSGRGEAFF

v_call: TRBV9
d_call: TRBD1
cdr3_length: 16
clone_size: -
j_call: TRBJ2-5
cdr3_nt: TGTGCCAGCAGTAGAGGGACAGGCTCGTACCAAGAGACCCAGTACTTC
cdr3_aa: CASSRGTGSYQETQYF

v_call: TRBV6-5
d_call: TRBD1
cdr3_length: 15
clone_size: -
j_call: TRBJ2-1
cdr3_nt: TGTGCCAGCAGTTACGCGGACAGGGGGCGAAATGAGCAGTTCTTC
cdr3_aa: CASSYADRGRNEQFF

v_call: TRBV9
d_call: -
cdr3_length: 15
clone_size: -
j_call: TRBJ1-2
cdr3_nt: TGTGCCAGCAGCGTCGAGAAAACAGGCAACTATGGCTACACCTTC
cdr3_aa: CASSVEKTGNYGYTF

v_call: TRBV4-3
d_call: -
cdr3_length: 16
clone_size: large
j_call: TRBJ1-2
cdr3_nt: TGCGCCAGCAGCCAAGATCCCGTCGAACTCGACTATGGCTACACCTTC
cdr3_aa: CASSQDPVELDYGYTF

v_call: TRBV6-6
d_call: TRBD1
cdr3_length: 16
clone_size: -
j_call: TRBJ1-2
cdr3_nt: TGTGCCAGCAGTTACGGGACAGGGGCTCTTCACTATGGCTACACCTTC
cdr3_aa: CASSYGTGALHYGYTF

v_call: TRBV6-5
d_call: -
cdr3_length: 15
clone_size: -
j_call: TRBJ2-7
cdr3_nt: TGTGCCAGCAGTTACTCGGAGGGGAACCCCTACGAGCAGTACTTC
cdr3_aa: CASSYSEGNPYEQYF

v_call: TRBV7-2
d_call: -
cdr3_length: 13
clone_size: -
j_call: TRBJ1-2
cdr3_nt: TGTGCCAGCAGCGATACGGGTATCTATGGCTACACCTTC
cdr3_aa: CASSDTGIYGYTF

v_call: TRBV7-8
d_call: -
cdr3_length: 15
clone_size: -
j_call: TRBJ1-5
cdr3_nt: TGTGCCAGCAGCTTAGTTCCGGAGACAAATCAGCCCCAGCATTTT
cdr3_aa: CASSLVPETNQPQHF

v_call: TRBV28
d_call: -
cdr3_length: 11
clone_size: -
j_call: TRBJ2-5
cdr3_nt: TGTGCCAGCAGTTTTCGAGAGACCCAGTACTTC
cdr3_aa: CASSFRETQYF

v_call: TRBV7-9
d_call: TRBD1
cdr3_length: 15
clone_size: -
j_call: TRBJ2-7
cdr3_nt: TGTGCCAGCAGCTCAAACCGGGACAGGGCCTACGAGCAGTACTTC
cdr3_aa: CASSSNRDRAYEQYF

v_call: TRBV6-5
d_call: TRBD2
cdr3_length: 14
clone_size: -
j_call: TRBJ2-7
cdr3_nt: TGTGCCAGCTGGGAAGCGGGAGGGGCCTACGAGCAGTACTTC
cdr3_aa: CASWEAGGAYEQYF

v_call: TRBV13
d_call: -
cdr3_length: 12
clone_size: -
j_call: TRBJ1-4
cdr3_nt: TGTGCCAGCAGCGATAAAGGAGAAAAACTGTTTTTT
cdr3_aa: CASSDKGEKLFF

v_call: TRBV5-8
d_call: -
cdr3_length: 14
clone_size: once
j_call: TRBJ2-5
cdr3_nt: TGTGCCAGCAGCTCAGGTCGGGTGGGAGAGACCCAGTACTTC
cdr3_aa: CASSSGRVGETQYF

v_call: TRBV30
d_call: -
cdr3_length: 15
clone_size: -
j_call: TRBJ2-4
cdr3_nt: TGTGCCTGGAGTGCCGGGTCCGGGGCGGGAAACATTCAGTACTTC
cdr3_aa: CAWSAGSGAGNIQYF

v_call: TRBV19
d_call: -
cdr3_length: 14
clone_size: few
j_call: TRBJ1-1
cdr3_nt: TGTGCCAGTAGTATTGGCGGGGCAGCCCTTGAAGCTTTCTTT
cdr3_aa: CASSIGGAALEAFF

v_call: TRBV7-9
d_call: TRBD1
cdr3_length: 12
clone_size: -
j_call: TRBJ1-3
cdr3_nt: TGTGCCGCGGAGGACAGGGGAAACACCATATATTTT
cdr3_aa: CAAEDRGNTIYF

v_call: TRBV7-3
d_call: -
cdr3_length: 13
clone_size: once
j_call: TRBJ2-1
cdr3_nt: TGTGCCAGCAGCTCCGACAGGAACGCTGAGCAGTTCTTC
cdr3_aa: CASSSDRNAEQFF

v_call: TRBV30
d_call: -
cdr3_length: 14
clone_size: once
j_call: TRBJ2-3
cdr3_nt: TGTGCCTGGAGTGGTGAGGTTGTTGGCGATACGCAGTATTTT
cdr3_aa: CAWSGEVVGDTQYF

v_call: TRBV2
d_call: TRBD2
cdr3_length: 15
clone_size: few
j_call: TRBJ2-1
cdr3_nt: TGTGCCAGCAGTGAAATGGGGACTAGCTTCAATGAGCAGTTCTTC
cdr3_aa: CASSEMGTSFNEQFF

v_call: TRBV4-1
d_call: TRBD1
cdr3_length: 15
clone_size: few
j_call: TRBJ1-3
cdr3_nt: TGCGCCAGCAGCCAAGGGACAGGGGTTGGAAACACCATATATTTT
cdr3_aa: CASSQGTGVGNTIYF

v_call: TRBV13
d_call: -
cdr3_length: 15
clone_size: hyperexpanded
j_call: TRBJ2-5
cdr3_nt: TGTGCCAGCAGCTCCGCCGGGATAGATCAAGAGACCCAGTACTTC
cdr3_aa: CASSSAGIDQETQYF

v_call: TRBV5-1
d_call: TRBD1
cdr3_length: 14
clone_size: few
j_call: TRBJ2-2
cdr3_nt: TGCGCCAGCAGCTTTTCAGGGGGCACCGGGGAGCTGTTTTTT
cdr3_aa: CASSFSGGTGELFF

v_call: TRBV9
d_call: -
cdr3_length: 14
clone_size: once
j_call: TRBJ2-7
cdr3_nt: TGTGCCAGCAGCGTAGAAGGGAGCTCCTACGAGCAGTACTTC
cdr3_aa: CASSVEGSSYEQYF

v_call: TRBV6-5
d_call: TRBD2
cdr3_length: 15
clone_size: -
j_call: TRBJ2-1
cdr3_nt: TGTGCCAGCAGCACCAGCGGGGGGGTTTACAATGAGCAGTTCTTC
cdr3_aa: CASSTSGGVYNEQFF

v_call: TRBV30
d_call: -
cdr3_length: 17
clone_size: -
j_call: TRBJ1-1
cdr3_nt: TGTGCCTGGAGTGTACAAGACTTCCACTCATTGAACACTGAAGCTTTCTTT
cdr3_aa: CAWSVQDFHSLNTEAFF